One sample yielded the 3 T cell receptor beta chains listed below, sequenced in a study of T cells after yellow fever vaccination. TCRdb analysed the 5' RACE reads with MiXCR anew, one entry per CDR3 protein. The sample has roughly 310,000 distinct CDR3 sequences, roughly 9.4% seen once. The sequences come from PBMCs, collected on the day of the first yellow fever vaccination. The origin of the receptors is a man younger than 35 who received the YFV17D yellow fever vaccine.

CDR3 sequence reads: CASSYVRTGELFF. CDR3 sequence (DNA): TGTGCCAGCAGTTACGTGAGGACCGGGGAGCTGTTTTTT. This chain links TRBV6-5 with TRBJ2-2; D is uncertain. This CDR3 spans 13 amino acids. Germline values: CDR1 MNHEY, CDR2 SVGAGI. V was clipped by 2 bases and J by 5 bases, with 6 bases between them.

This clonotype showed up many times. V is TRBV20-1 and J is TRBJ2-5, with unresolved D. The CDR3 runs 14 residues. V lost 2 bases and J 1 base, leaving 11 bases between the germline ends. Germline loops: CDR1 DFQATT, CDR2 SNEGSKA (reference sequence). The CDR3 coding sequence is TGCAGTGCTAGAAGCGCGCTATTCCAAGAGACCCAGTACTTC. As protein: CSARSALFQETQYF.

This clonotype was picked up a small number of times. This chain connects TRBV4-2 to TRBJ2-1; no reliable D call. This CDR3 is built from 15 residues. Germline CDR1 reads LGHNA; CDR2 reads YNFKEQ. Trimming removed 0 bases from V and 5 bases from J, with 11 bases in between. The chain's CDR3 is CASSQDFRVNNEQFF. CDR3 sequence (DNA): TGTGCCAGCAGCCAAGATTTCCGGGTTAACAATGAGCAGTTCTTC.